This T cell receptor (beta chain) stems from a study of vaccination effects on CD4 cells after COVID-19. CDR1 and CDR2 (germline): KGHDR, SFDVKD. This CDR3 is 11 amino acids long. Trimming shortened V by 4 bases and J by 6 bases, and 6 bases separated the two germline ends. Sequencing was preceded by expansion of antigen-specific CD4+ T cells with viral peptide pools in the ViraFEST assay. It was after nine to ten days of culture that CD4+ T cells were isolated. The cohort was immunized with two doses of either the BNT162b2 or mRNA-1273 vaccine. The data were produced by immunoSEQ multiplex PCR, yet TCRdb's version contains in-frame clones alone and is incomplete. The sample lists 30,000 to 40,000 clones, roughly 67% occurring once. This clone was observed a handful of times. Its antigen is not known.

This TCR came from a human donor who received a COVID-19 vaccine. J is TRBJ2-7 and V is TRBV24-1; D is ambiguous. The starting material was CD4+ T cells from PBMCs cultured with SARS-CoV-2 spike peptides, obtained after COVID-19 vaccination. The CDR3 reads CATSELGEQYF. The CDR3 nucleotides read TGTGCCACCAGTGAGTTGGGCGAGCAGTACTTC.